These T cell receptor beta chains were read from a single sample in a study of T cell responses to AZD1222 COVID-19 vaccine. Generated by immunoSEQ multiplex PCR, the TCRdb table keeps only in-frame clones and is missing some. The sample lists about 110,000 clones, around 88% occurring once. The material was peripheral blood, obtained on day 0 of AZD1222 vaccination. Receptors originate from an adult in good health. Both conserved end residues are trimmed from each CDR3. Fields, in order: CDR3 protein, V gene.

ASSRPGTGDEKLF	TRBV7-2
ASSARDRGRGNTGELF	TRBV4-1
ASSLVYGEKY	TRBV11-2
ASSESDTPATQY	TRBV10-2
ASSLGPSREQF	TRBV7-3
ASSQSVGRGDSPLH	TRBV4-3
ASSPPGTTRETQY	TRBV9
ASRWQGDTEAF	TRBV27
ASSRTRGGAQY	TRBV3-1/TRBV3-2
AIKGENTGELF	TRBV6-5
ASGDGGSNEKLF	TRBV19
ASSSGQGIGETQY	TRBV19
ASGSTGTTYEQY	TRBV6-5
ASSSSGSSYEQY	TRBV27
ASSYSRGPSGTEAF	TRBV6-5
ASSRRTGTDTQY	TRBV19
ASSLARGNSYNEQF	TRBV7-8
ASSFLTGSYGYT	TRBV28
ASSPPRGSGANVLT	TRBV18
AQAAASGANVLT	TRBV7-2
ASSTDREKDVYGYT	TRBV5-4
ASRPDRGNSPLH	TRBV5-4
ASSRMTGGTEAF	TRBV6-2/TRBV6-3
ASSQVLGTEAF	TRBV3-1/TRBV3-2